A selection of T cell receptor beta chains follows, all from one sample in a study of blood T cells in healthy people across ages. TCRdb re-called the 5' RACE reads with MiXCR, one entry per CDR3 protein. The sample holds roughly 1,300,000 distinct CDR3 sequences, approximately 59% seen once. The specimen was blood. These receptors all stem from a man between 18 and 35 years old in good health. Each CDR3 is given with its conserved first and last residue. A D gene is named only where the DNA matches it firmly. Clone size appears in some rows only: once, few, many, or a class for an expanded clone.

CDR3 DNA: TGTGCCAGCAACGGACAGGGGGCACATTATGGCTACACCTTC
CDR3 protein: CASNGQGAHYGYTF
V gene: TRBV7-9
J gene: TRBJ1-2
clone size: few
D gene: TRBD1

CDR3 DNA: TGTGCCAGCGCGGAGGACTATGGCTACACCTTC
CDR3 protein: CASAEDYGYTF
V gene: TRBV7-9
J gene: TRBJ1-2
clone size: NA
D gene: NA

CDR3 DNA: TGTGCCAGCAGTTTTGCAGGGAAATACGAGCAGTACTTC
CDR3 protein: CASSFAGKYEQYF
V gene: TRBV28
J gene: TRBJ2-7
clone size: NA
D gene: NA

CDR3 DNA: TGTGCCAGCAGCCCCGACTTGGTTAACACCGGGGAGCTGTTTTTT
CDR3 protein: CASSPDLVNTGELFF
V gene: TRBV6-5
J gene: TRBJ2-2
clone size: NA
D gene: NA

CDR3 DNA: TGTGCCAGCAGACTCCTACAGGGAAGGGGCGAGCAGTACTTC
CDR3 protein: CASRLLQGRGEQYF
V gene: TRBV7-9
J gene: TRBJ2-7
clone size: NA
D gene: NA

CDR3 DNA: TGTGCCAGCAGTTCCGAGACAGTGAACACCGGGGAGCTGTTTTTT
CDR3 protein: CASSSETVNTGELFF
V gene: TRBV6-2/TRBV6-3
J gene: TRBJ2-2
clone size: few
D gene: NA

CDR3 DNA: TGTGCCAGCAGCTTCCAGTGGACGGCTAAAAACATTCAGTACTTC
CDR3 protein: CASSFQWTAKNIQYF
V gene: TRBV28
J gene: TRBJ2-4
clone size: few
D gene: NA

CDR3 DNA: TGCGCCAGCAGCCAACTTTATACCAGGGGGAACACTGAAGCTTTCTTT
CDR3 protein: CASSQLYTRGNTEAFF
V gene: TRBV4-1
J gene: TRBJ1-1
clone size: few
D gene: NA

CDR3 DNA: TGTGCCAGCAGCCAAGCCACCGGGGGGGCCTACGAGCAGTACTTC
CDR3 protein: CASSQATGGAYEQYF
V gene: TRBV14
J gene: TRBJ2-7
clone size: NA
D gene: TRBD2

CDR3 DNA: TGTGCCAGCACTACAGGACTCTCGGGAGATACGCAGTATTTT
CDR3 protein: CASTTGLSGDTQYF
V gene: TRBV7-9
J gene: TRBJ2-3
clone size: NA
D gene: NA

CDR3 DNA: TGTGCCAGCACCAGAACCGGGACAGGGCTCTACGGCTACACCTTC
CDR3 protein: CASTRTGTGLYGYTF
V gene: TRBV27
J gene: TRBJ1-2
clone size: NA
D gene: TRBD1